Each of the 21 T cell receptor beta chains below was sequenced from the same sample in a study of T cell repertoires in ileal Crohn's disease. Sequencing used immunoSEQ multiplex PCR; TCRdb keeps in-frame clones, though not all of them. The sample yields about 4,200 clones, 69% seen once. Sequencing was done on a sample of ileal tissue. These receptors were obtained from an adult with Crohn's disease.

V gene TRBV10-3 combines with J gene TRBJ2-7, with 11 bases lining up with TRBD1. V lost 2 bases to trimming and J lost 5 bases; unmatched junction nucleotides: 5. CDR3 length: 15 residues. CDR1 is ENHRY and CDR2 is SYGVKD in the germline V gene. CDR3 coding DNA: TGTGCCATCAGTGAGCGAGGACAGGGGGCCCACGAGCAGTACTTC. Translation: CAISERGQGAHEQYF.

The chain combines TRBV19 with TRBJ2-4; a possible D gene is TRBD2 (6 bases). The germline gives CDR1 LNHDA, CDR2 SQIVND (reference sequence). The CDR3 runs 18 residues. V shed 1 base and J shed 5 bases, with 21 bases lying between them. CDR3 amino acids: CASSIGRRDPRGQNIQYF. The CDR3 nucleotides are TGTGCCAGTAGTATAGGGCGGAGGGACCCGAGGGGCCAAAACATTCAGTACTTC.

The V gene is TRBV27, the J gene TRBJ2-1; 12 bases align to TRBD2. The CDR3 is 16 amino acids. V gave up 4 bases and J gave up 2 bases; unmatched junction bases: 3. CDR1 is MNHEY, CDR2 SMNVEV, per germline (reference sequence). CDR3 coding DNA: TGTGCCAGCAGTTACTCTAGCGGGGGGGCCTACAATGAGCAGTTCTTC. Its translation: CASSYSSGGAYNEQFF.

This chain joins TRBV11-2 and TRBJ2-3; 8 bases map to TRBD2. V shed 0 bases, J shed 5 bases, and the junction held 7 bases outside the gene matches. This CDR3 has 16 amino acids. CDR1 and CDR2 (germline): SGHAT, FQNNGV. The CDR3 DNA reads as TGTGCCAGCAGCTTAGACCGGGGGGGCGGGGGAGATACGCAGTATTTT. Its protein is CASSLDRGGGGDTQYF.

This clone was picked up a small number of times. This chain connects TRBV5-4 to TRBJ1-2; 7 positions match TRBD1. The CDR3 sequence is 13 residues long. V trimming: 3 bases; J trimming: 10 bases; junction bases outside the gene matches: 9. The germline V gene has CDR1 SGHNT and CDR2 YYREEE (reference sequence). CDR3 in amino acids: CASSSYGTANYTF. The CDR3 DNA follows: TGTGCCAGCAGCTCTTACGGGACAGCGAACTACACCTTC.

V gene TRBV7-8 combines with J gene TRBJ1-3, with 8 positions matching TRBD1. V dropped 0 bases and J dropped 3; count of bases not matched to a gene: 4. The CDR3 length is 16 residues. Germline-derived CDR1 and CDR2 are SGHVS and FQNEAQ. The CDR3 coding sequence is TGTGCCAGCAGCTTAGCCCACAGGGGGATTGGAAACACCATATATTTT. This gives the protein CASSLAHRGIGNTIYF.

This clone was counted a few times. The same CDR3 can be traced to other DNA sequences in this sample. V and J are TRBV9 and TRBJ1-4; no clear D. The V gene's germline CDR1 is SGDLS and CDR2 YYNGEE. This CDR3 region has 12 residues. The V gene lost 4 bases and the J gene lost 8 bases, with 9 bases spanning the gap. The CDR3 reads CASSLSGEKLFF. CDR3 sequence (DNA): TGTGCCAGCAGCCTTAGCGGGGAAAAACTGTTTTTT. Variable domain in full (rest from reference TRBV9 and TRBJ1-4): DSGVTQTPKHLITATGQRVTLRCSPRSGDLSVYWYQQSLDQGLQFLIQYYNGEERAKGNILERFSAQQFPDLHSELNLSSLELGDSALYFCASSLSGEKLFFGSGTQLSVL.

Only one count was recorded for this clone. V and J are TRBV5-1 and TRBJ2-5, with no clear D. The V end lost 10 bases, the J end lost 5 bases, and 18 bases lay between the germline ends. The germline gives CDR1 SGHRS, CDR2 YFSETQ. The CDR3 is 13 residues long. CDR3 amino acids: CAVVGPRRETQYF. CDR3 bases: TGCGCCGTGGTTGGCCCTCGCAGGGAGACCCAGTACTTC.

The J gene is TRBJ2-7, the V gene TRBV6-5, with 7 positions matching TRBD2. From germline, CDR1 is MNHEY and CDR2 SVGAGI. The CDR3 loop spans 15 amino acids. The trim removed 2 bases at V and 0 bases at J, leaving 4 bases unmatched. In DNA form, the CDR3 reads TGTGCCAGCAGTTACCTGGGCGGGGGCTCCTACGAGCAGTACTTC. It is translated as CASSYLGGGSYEQYF.

This rearrangement joins TRBV15 to TRBJ1-1; 9 nucleotides match TRBD1. The V and J ends lost 0 bases and 0 bases, in that order; junction bases with no gene match: 2. CDR3 length: 16 amino acids. Germline CDR1 reads LNHNV; CDR2 reads YYDKDF (reference sequence). The CDR3 DNA reads as TGTGCCACCAGCAGAGAGACAGGGGGGCTGAACACTGAAGCTTTCTTT. Its translation is CATSRETGGLNTEAFF.

V usage is TRBV5-4 and J usage is TRBJ1-5; D ambiguous. V lost 1 base and J 8 bases, leaving 10 bases between the germline ends. The germline gives CDR1 SGHNT, CDR2 YYREEE (reference sequence). The CDR3 contains 13 residues. In DNA form, the CDR3 reads TGTGCCAGCAGCTTGTCGGGGAGGGAGCCCCAGCATTTT. Its protein is CASSLSGREPQHF.

The DNA for the CDR3 is TGTGCCAGCAGCTTGTCAGGGTGGGGTGAAGCTTTCTTT. Amino acids: CASSLSGWGEAFF. The genes are TRBV5-4 and TRBJ1-1; TRBD1 is a possible D gene (5 bases). The CDR3 sequence is 13 residues long. Per germline, CDR1 SGHNT and CDR2 YYREEE (reference sequence). Between the trimmed V and J ends, which lost 1 base and 7 bases, there was a span of 11 bases.

The rearrangement links TRBV19 to TRBJ1-4, with 9 bases matching TRBD1. Germline lookup yields CDR1 LNHDA and CDR2 SQIVND (reference sequence). CDR3 length equals 15 residues. The ends lost 3 bases at V and 5 bases at J; junction bases unmatched: 4. The CDR3, as DNA: TGTGCCAGTAGTATCGTGACAGGGGGAAATGAAAAACTGTTTTTT. This gives the protein CASSIVTGGNEKLFF.

The chain is built from TRBV6-1 and TRBJ1-6, with 8 bases that match TRBD1. The germline V gene has CDR1 MNHNS and CDR2 SASEGT. This CDR3 is built from 14 residues. The V and J ends lost 7 bases and 9 bases, in that order; junction bases with no gene match: 8. The CDR3 loop is CASTVAGGTSPLHF. In nucleotides, the CDR3 is TGTGCCAGCACCGTCGCAGGGGGCACTTCACCCCTCCACTTT.

The genes are TRBV5-8 and TRBJ2-7, with TRBD1 as a possible D gene (5 bases). V lost 6 bases and J lost 1, with 14 bases in between. CDR1 is SGHTS and CDR2 is YDEGEE in the germline V gene. CDR3 length: 14 amino acids. This CDR3 is CASNIQGESYEQYF. CDR3 nucleotides: TGTGCCAGCAACATACAAGGGGAATCCTACGAGCAGTACTTC.

The sample holds a few counts of this clone. V and J are TRBV6-1 and TRBJ1-1; D is ambiguous. V shed 4 bases and J shed 0 bases, with 9 bases lying between them. The CDR3 sequence is 14 residues long. Germline V lookup: CDR1 MNHNS, CDR2 SASEGT. CDR3 amino acids: CASSGRSVNTEAFF. CDR3 nucleotides: TGTGCCAGCAGTGGGAGGTCGGTGAACACTGAAGCTTTCTTT.

This clone was recorded a few times. The rearrangement joins TRBV7-2 to TRBJ2-5; 8 nucleotides line up with TRBD1. Unmatched junction bases numbered 10, after V lost 5 bases and J lost 5 bases. CDR1 SGHTA and CDR2 FQGNSA come from the germline V gene. The CDR3 extends over 15 amino acids. CDR3 nucleotide sequence: TGTGCCAGCAGCCTTGGACAGGGCCCTGAGGAGACCCAGTACTTC. Its protein is CASSLGQGPEETQYF.

The chain links TRBV9 to TRBJ2-2, with TRBD2 as a possible D gene (5 bases). CDR1 and CDR2 from the germline V gene are SGDLS and YYNGEE. The CDR3 extends over 16 amino acids. Trimming took 0 bases from V and 0 from J, leaving 9 bases between them. CDR3 protein: CASSVGLAANTGELFF. The DNA of the CDR3 is TGTGCCAGCAGCGTAGGGCTAGCCGCGAACACCGGGGAGCTGTTTTTT.

This clone has just one count. The chain links TRBV2 to TRBJ1-6; 10 positions match TRBD1. The CDR3 is made up of 16 amino acids. With V trimmed by 6 bases and J by 1 base, 3 bases remained unmatched. The germline gives CDR1 SNHLY, CDR2 FYNNEI. This chain's CDR3 is CASREGQGSYNSPLHF. In DNA, the CDR3 is TGTGCCAGCAGAGAGGGACAGGGGTCCTATAATTCACCCCTCCACTTT. Combining the CDR3 with reference TRBV2 and TRBJ1-6 gives the whole variable domain EPEVTQTPSHQVTQMGQEVILRCVPISNHLYFYWYRQILGQKVEFLVSFYNNEISEKSEIFDDQFSVERPDGSNFTLKIRSTKLEDSAMYFCASREGQGSYNSPLHFGNGTRLTVT.

Sample share makes this clone medium-sized. The V gene is TRBV9, the J gene TRBJ1-1; D gene uncertain. V gave up 0 bases and J gave up 6 bases, with 9 bases separating them. The CDR3 sequence is 13 residues long. Germline-derived CDR1 and CDR2 are SGDLS and YYNGEE. CDR3 amino acids: CASSVGYSAEAFF. The CDR3 DNA reads TGTGCCAGCAGCGTAGGGTATTCGGCTGAAGCTTTCTTT.

This chain links TRBV5-4 with TRBJ2-7; the match to TRBD1 covers 11 bases. The CDR3 runs 15 residues. V shed 1 base, J shed 3 bases, and the junction held 3 bases outside the gene matches. The germline CDR1 and CDR2 sequences are SGHNT and YYREEE (reference sequence). The chain's CDR3 is CASSLMGQGVYEQYF. The CDR3 bases are TGTGCCAGCAGCTTGATGGGACAGGGGGTCTACGAGCAGTACTTC.